This T cell receptor (beta chain) was captured in a study of tumor-infiltrating lymphocytes in primary liver carcinoma. Study-wide points: Among top clones, only about 8-24% appeared in all five tumor regions.

This clonotype was counted many times. Antigen unknown. Using a constant-region primer together with ProtoScript II reverse transcriptase, TCR beta cDNA was made from about 500 ng of total RNA. Slightly modified ARM-PCR, run as three nested multiplex PCR rounds, produced the TCR beta libraries. TCRdb redid the calling of the multiplex PCR reads with MiXCR, one entry per CDR3 protein. There are about 74,000 distinct CDR3 sequences in the sample; roughly three quarters occur only once, and about a quarter lies in the top ten. The tissue used was unsorted bulk material of 20-30 mg. RNA and DNA were co-extracted from it with the AllPrep DNA/RNA mini kit. Tumor samples were assessed, and every one had over 75% viable tumor cells. The source material was liver tumor tissue from sampling region 4. Described subset: tumor region T4, right-lateral pole. This receptor was taken from a man aged 35 to 55 with primary liver carcinoma and hepatitis B virus infection.

The CDR3 bases are TGTGCCAGCAGTTTAGCGGAGGGCTACGAGCAGTACTTC. Its translation: CASSLAEGYEQYF. V usage is TRBV12-3 or TRBV12-4 and J usage is TRBJ2-7; weak D call: TRBD2 (6 bases). Trimming took 0 bases from V and 3 from J, leaving 6 bases between them. The CDR3 contains 13 residues.